These 15 T cell receptor beta chains came from one sample sequenced in a study of response to subunit inactivated influenza vaccine. Using its own MiXCR run on the RT-PCR reads, TCRdb lists one record per CDR3 protein. The sample lists hundreds of thousands of distinct CDR3 sequences, approximately 15% occurring once. The sample was PBMCs from blood, taken about 14 days before vaccination. The receptors derive from a man between 50 and 59 years old who received an inactivated influenza vaccine.

This clonotype was seen a few times. V usage is TRBV29-1 and J usage is TRBJ2-6; weak D call: TRBD1 (6 bases). This CDR3 is built from 14 residues. V lost 6 bases and J 0 bases, leaving 9 bases between the germline ends. Germline loops: CDR1 SQVTM, CDR2 ANQGSEA. The DNA for the CDR3 is TGCAGCGTCACAGGGAACTCTGGGGCCAACGTCCTGACTTTC. The encoded protein is CSVTGNSGANVLTF.

This clonotype has more than one count but fewer than ten. The chain has TRBV7-9 and TRBJ2-7; D is undetermined. The CDR3 extends over 14 amino acids. The V gene's germline CDR1 is SEHNR and CDR2 FQNEAQ (reference sequence). Between the trimmed V and J ends, which lost 1 base and 0 bases, there was a span of 7 bases. CDR3 sequence: CASSLDWDSYEQYF. CDR3 DNA: TGTGCCAGCAGCTTAGACTGGGACTCCTACGAGCAGTACTTC.

This clonotype was counted at least ten times. The chain recombines TRBV5-1 with TRBJ1-4, with D unclear. V was cut by 0 bases and J by 8 bases, with 8 bases left in between. The CDR3 is made up of 13 amino acids. Germline V gene data show CDR1 as SGHRS and CDR2 as YFSETQ. The chain's CDR3 is CASSLEQTEKLFF. DNA of the CDR3: TGCGCCAGCAGCTTGGAACAGACAGAAAAACTGTTTTTT.

The chain couples TRBV20-1 to TRBJ2-7, with D perhaps TRBD2 (6 bases). The V end was cut by 8 bases, the J end by 2 bases, with 16 bases between. CDR1 DFQATT and CDR2 SNEGSKA come from the germline V gene (reference sequence). There are 13 residues in the CDR3. In DNA, the CDR3 is TGCAGTTCCCTAGGCGGGAAGCCCTACGAGCAGTACTTC. Amino acid sequence: CSSLGGKPYEQYF.

The chain carries TRBV18 and TRBJ1-5; the D gene is possibly TRBD1 (5 bases). Germline values: CDR1 KGHSH, CDR2 LQKENI. V lost 6 bases and J lost 0, with 12 bases in between. The CDR3 is 15 amino acids. CDR3 in DNA: TGTGCCAGCTCGCAGACAGCCTATAGCAATCAGCCCCAGCATTTT. It codes for CASSQTAYSNQPQHF.

At least ten counts were recorded for this clonotype. CDR3 nucleotide sequence: TGCAGCGCACTGCCTAGCGGACATAACACCGGGGAGCTGTTTTTT. Protein product: CSALPSGHNTGELFF. This chain links TRBV29-1 with TRBJ2-2; TRBD2 agrees at 7 bases. The CDR3 length is 15 residues. Germline CDR1 is SQVTM and CDR2 is ANQGSEA. V shed 7 bases and J 2 bases; nucleotides not matched to a gene: 10.

The table lists this clonotype with a few counts. This chain uses TRBV7-3 with TRBJ2-2; D is possibly TRBD1 (5 bases). Deletions cut 5 bases from V and 3 bases from J, with 10 bases between. CDR3 length: 14 residues. Germline V lookup: CDR1 SGHTA, CDR2 FQGTGA. The CDR3 nucleotides are TGTGCCAGCAGCCCTCTAGGGGACACCGGGGAGCTGTTTTTT. Its protein is CASSPLGDTGELFF.

V and J are TRBV11-2 and TRBJ2-5; the match to TRBD2 covers 12 bases. This CDR3 region has 16 residues. Germline CDR1 is SGHAT and CDR2 is FQNNGV. The junction had 5 bases not matched to a gene; V was cut back by 5 bases and J by 1 base. In nucleotides, the CDR3 is TGTGCCAGCAGCACCCGACTAGCGGGGGCCCAAGAGACCCAGTACTTC. As protein: CASSTRLAGAQETQYF. Combining the CDR3 with reference TRBV11-2 and TRBJ2-5 gives the whole variable domain EAGVAQSPRYKIIEKRQSVAFWCNPISGHATLYWYQQILGQGPKLLIQFQNNGVVDDSQLPKDRFSAERLKGVDSTLKIQPAKLEDSAVYLCASSTRLAGAQETQYFGPGTRLLVL.

This clonotype was detected only a few times. V usage is TRBV7-3 and J usage is TRBJ1-6; no definite D call. There are 13 residues in the CDR3. CDR1 is SGHTA, CDR2 FQGTGA, per germline. Trimming stripped 1 base from V and 10 bases from J, with 8 bases between. CDR3 loop: CASSLKEGSPLHF. CDR3 DNA: TGTGCCAGCAGCTTAAAGGAAGGGTCACCCCTCCACTTT.

The chain uses TRBV7-2 and TRBJ2-1; TRBD2 agrees at 9 bases. Trimming cost V 1 base and J 3 bases; bases outside gene matches: 4. CDR1 and CDR2 (germline): SGHTA, FQGNSA. The CDR3 has 16 residues. CDR3 region: CASSLGGLAYYNEQFF. The CDR3 region has the DNA TGTGCCAGCAGCTTAGGTGGACTAGCGTACTACAATGAGCAGTTCTTC.

This clonotype has only a few counts. The rearrangement links TRBV4-3 to TRBJ1-6, with D perhaps matching TRBD1 (5 bases). This CDR3 spans 16 amino acids. CDR1 is LGHNA, CDR2 YSLEER, per germline. V lost 0 bases, J lost 10 bases, and 16 bases lay in between. The DNA for the CDR3 is TGCGCCAGCAGCCAAGAACGTCAGGGTGGTTTCTCACCCCTCCACTTT. Translation gives CASSQERQGGFSPLHF.

This clonotype appeared a few times. The V call is TRBV19, the J call TRBJ2-1, with D possibly TRBD2 on 5 matching bases. The CDR3 runs 12 residues. Germline V lookup: CDR1 LNHDA, CDR2 SQIVND (reference sequence). With 5 bases removed from V and 5 bases from J, the gap between germline ends came to 7 bases. CDR3 sequence reads: CASSDYNNEQFF. The CDR3 nucleotides are TGTGCCAGTAGTGACTACAACAATGAGCAGTTCTTC.

The V and J genes are TRBV7-2 and TRBJ2-3; 10 nucleotides agree with TRBD2. Trimming cost V 5 bases and J 2 bases; bases outside gene matches: 7. Germline CDR1 SGHTA, CDR2 FQGNSA. The CDR3 runs to 16 residues. The CDR3 nucleotides read TGTGCCAGCAGCCATCTAGCGGGAGCCTTCACAGATACGCAGTATTTT. This codes for CASSHLAGAFTDTQYF.

The rearrangement links TRBV4-3 to TRBJ2-7; perhaps TRBD1 as D (6 bases). Germline V gives CDR1 LGHNA, CDR2 YSLEER. Deletions cut 0 bases from V and 3 bases from J, with 12 bases between. This CDR3 is 15 amino acids long. The CDR3 loop reads CASSQDWGLVYEQYF. The CDR3 DNA is TGCGCCAGCAGCCAAGATTGGGGGCTAGTCTACGAGCAGTACTTC.

J is TRBJ2-5 and V is TRBV13, with D unclear. The CDR3 is 14 residues long. Germline V lookup: CDR1 PRHDT, CDR2 FYEKMQ (reference sequence). V was cut by 2 bases and J by 0 bases, with 7 bases left in between. In DNA, the CDR3 is TGTGCCAGCAGCTTACAACAGTACCAAGAGACCCAGTACTTC. Translation gives CASSLQQYQETQYF. Drawing the rest from reference TRBV13 and TRBJ2-5, the complete variable domain is AAGVIQSPRHLIKEKRETATLKCYPIPRHDTVYWYQQGPGQDPQFLISFYEKMQSDKGSIPDRFSAQQFSDYHSELNMSSLELGDSALYFCASSLQQYQETQYFGPGTRLLVL.